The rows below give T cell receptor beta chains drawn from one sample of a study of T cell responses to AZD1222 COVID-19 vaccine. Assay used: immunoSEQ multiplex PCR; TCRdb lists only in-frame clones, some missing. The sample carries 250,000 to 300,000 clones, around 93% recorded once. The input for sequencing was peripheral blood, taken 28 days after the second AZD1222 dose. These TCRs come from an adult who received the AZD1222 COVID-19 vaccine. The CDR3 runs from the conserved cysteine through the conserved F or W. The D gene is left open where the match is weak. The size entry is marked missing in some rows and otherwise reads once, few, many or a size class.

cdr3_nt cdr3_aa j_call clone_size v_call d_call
TGTGCCAGCAGCGACGGCAGATCCTACGAGCAGTACTTC CASSDGRSYEQYF TRBJ2-7 NA TRBV2 NA
TGTGCCAGCAGCTTGAGGTCCACAGATACGCAGTATTTT CASSLRSTDTQYF TRBJ2-3 NA TRBV13 NA
TGTGCCACCAGCAGAGTAGCGGGAGCTGGTAATGAGCAGTTCTTC CATSRVAGAGNEQFF TRBJ2-1 NA TRBV15 TRBD2
TGTGCCAGCGCGGATGTGAACACTGAAGCTTTCTTT CASADVNTEAFF TRBJ1-1 NA TRBV28 NA
TGCGCCAGCAGCCAGGAGGGGGGGTGGGATTCACCCCTCCACTTT CASSQEGGWDSPLHF TRBJ1-6 NA TRBV4-3 NA
TGCGCCAGCAGTGGAGACAGGGGTTCACCCCTCCACTTT CASSGDRGSPLHF TRBJ1-6 NA TRBV10-1 TRBD1
TGTGCCAGCAGTGAACAGCCAGGGAATTCACCCCTCCACTTT CASSEQPGNSPLHF TRBJ1-6 NA TRBV6-1 NA
TGCAGCGTTGAAGATCAGAGGAGTTTTTACGGGGAGCAGTACTTC CSVEDQRSFYGEQYF TRBJ2-7 NA TRBV29-1 NA
TGTGCCAGCAGTTCTGGCGGCACCATATATTTT CASSSGGTIYF TRBJ1-3 NA TRBV6-5 NA
TGCGCCAGCAGCTTGGATAAGAGGGAGACCCAGTACTTC CASSLDKRETQYF TRBJ2-5 once TRBV5-1 NA
TGTGCCAGTAGTATAGTTGGACTGATGACCTACAATGAGCAGTTCTTC CASSIVGLMTYNEQFF TRBJ2-1 NA TRBV19 NA
TGTGCCAGCAGCTACAGGGACAGGGGTAACGGAGCTTTCTTT CASSYRDRGNGAFF TRBJ1-1 NA TRBV13 TRBD1
TGTGCCAGCAGCCACGCCGGACAGGGGAACACTGAAGCTTTCTTT CASSHAGQGNTEAFF TRBJ1-1 NA TRBV3-1/TRBV3-2 TRBD1
TGTGCCAGCAGCGTAGGGGGACGCGGCAGTTACAATGAGCAGTTCTTC CASSVGGRGSYNEQFF TRBJ2-1 NA TRBV9 NA
TGCGCCAGCAGACAAACCGGGTCCGGGCCGCTCTCCGGCTACACCTTC CASRQTGSGPLSGYTF TRBJ1-2 NA TRBV5-1 NA
TGTGCCAGCAGCTTAAGAATCGTTCGGTATGAAGCTTTCTTT CASSLRIVRYEAFF TRBJ1-1 NA TRBV5-6 NA
TGCGCCAGCAGCCAGCTGGGGGTCCCTGGAAACACCATATATTTT CASSQLGVPGNTIYF TRBJ1-3 once TRBV4-3 NA
TGTGCCAGCAGCGGAGAGTACCACTCTGGAAACACCATATATTTT CASSGEYHSGNTIYF TRBJ1-3 NA TRBV7-2 NA
TGTGCCAGCAGCGTAGAACTAGCGGGTGGGAATGAGCAGTTCTTC CASSVELAGGNEQFF TRBJ2-1 NA TRBV9 TRBD2
TGTGCCAGCAGTCAATCCCGTGGGGGCCGGTTTGGGCCCCAGCATTTT CASSQSRGGRFGPQHF TRBJ1-5 NA TRBV28 NA
TGTGCCAGCACCCCCGGGACAAGTAATTCACCCCTCCACTTT CASTPGTSNSPLHF TRBJ1-6 NA TRBV28 NA
TGTGCCAGCAACCAGGGGATCTACGAGCAGTACTTC CASNQGIYEQYF TRBJ2-7 NA TRBV28 NA
TGTGCCAGCAGTCCCGGGGCGACCCGGCCTAACTATGGCTACACCTTC CASSPGATRPNYGYTF TRBJ1-2 NA TRBV2 NA
TGTGCCAGCAGCTTAGACTACGAGCAGTACTTC CASSLDYEQYF TRBJ2-7 NA TRBV7-9 NA
TGTGCCAGCAGCCAAACCGTAGAGACCCAGTACTTC CASSQTVETQYF TRBJ2-5 NA TRBV3-1/TRBV3-2 NA
TGTGCCAGCAGTTACCAACTAGCGGGAGGACCCACAGATACGCAGTATTTT CASSYQLAGGPTDTQYF TRBJ2-3 NA TRBV6-2/TRBV6-3 TRBD2
TGTGCCAGCAGCGCTAGCGGCCTAGAGACCCAGTACTTC CASSASGLETQYF TRBJ2-5 NA TRBV7-2 TRBD2
TGTGCCAGCAGGCCCGGACGGTACTATGGCTACACCTTC CASRPGRYYGYTF TRBJ1-2 NA TRBV27 NA
TGTGCCAGCAGCTCTACTGTGACGCTTGGGGGGAACACTGAAGCTTTCTTT CASSSTVTLGGNTEAFF TRBJ1-1 NA TRBV7-6 NA
TGTGCGGAAACTACAGGGACTAGCGGGGGTTGGGAGCAGTTCTTC CAETTGTSGGWEQFF TRBJ2-1 NA TRBV2 TRBD2
TGCAGTGCTTCTCTGGGGACTGGCTACACCTTC CSASLGTGYTF TRBJ1-2 NA TRBV20-1 NA
TGTGCCACTGCGCAGGGGGCTTGGACTGAAGCTTTCTTT CATAQGAWTEAFF TRBJ1-1 NA TRBV19 TRBD1
TGTGCCAGCAGCTTCGCTAGCGGGACTCCCTACGAGCAGTACTTC CASSFASGTPYEQYF TRBJ2-7 NA TRBV7-3 TRBD2
TGTGCCAGCAGTTACCGACTCGGGAGCCTGACCTACGAGCAGTACTTC CASSYRLGSLTYEQYF TRBJ2-7 NA TRBV6-5 NA
TGTGCCAGCAGCCTGGGACTAGCGGGGGTCTACGAGCAGTACTTC CASSLGLAGVYEQYF TRBJ2-7 NA TRBV5-4 TRBD2
TGCGCCAGCAGCCAAGAGGGAGCGGGAGGGCCCCCGACAGATACGCAGTATTTT CASSQEGAGGPPTDTQYF TRBJ2-3 NA TRBV4-3 TRBD2
TGTGCCAGCAGTCCATGGACAGGGGGGATTAGCAATCAGCCCCAGCATTTT CASSPWTGGISNQPQHF TRBJ1-5 NA TRBV28 TRBD1
TGTGCCAGCAGAAAAACCGGGACAGGGATCCCGCCCCAGCATTTT CASRKTGTGIPPQHF TRBJ1-5 NA TRBV27 TRBD1
TGTGCCAGCTTACTAGATTCCCCAGATACGCAGTATTTT CASLLDSPDTQYF TRBJ2-3 once TRBV2 NA
TGTGCCAGCAGTTTGGGGGACAGCCGTGGAAACACCATATATTTT CASSLGDSRGNTIYF TRBJ1-3 NA TRBV28 TRBD1
TGCGCCAGCAGACCGGACAGGGGCATATACAATGAGCAGTTCTTC CASRPDRGIYNEQFF TRBJ2-1 NA TRBV5-1 TRBD1
TGTGCAAGTCGCTTTAGGGGCTACGAGCAGTACTTC CASRFRGYEQYF TRBJ2-7 NA TRBV12-2 NA